This T cell receptor (beta chain) was identified in a study of T cells after somatic rescue of genetic block. TCRdb's copy holds only in-frame clones and misses some; the assay was immunoSEQ multiplex PCR. The sample contains 13,000 to 15,000 clones, around 70% of which appear only once. The TCR sequence derives from a boy aged 5-17 years. The sample comprised peripheral blood mononuclear cells (PBMCs).

The CDR3: CASSFMGQTNTGELFF. CDR3 DNA: TGTGCCAGCAGCTTTATGGGACAGACTAACACCGGGGAGCTGTTTTTT. The gene calls are TRBV7-2 and TRBJ2-2; 7 bases are shared with TRBD1. CDR3 length: 16 residues. Germline CDR1 SGHTA, CDR2 FQGNSA. V dropped 3 bases and J dropped 2; count of bases not matched to a gene: 6. The full variable domain, rest sourced from reference TRBV7-2 and TRBJ2-2, is GAGVSQSPSNKVTEKGKDVELRCDPISGHTALYWYRQSLGQGLEFLIYFQGNSAPDKSGLPSDRFSAERTGGSVSTLTIQRTQQEDSAVYLCASSFMGQTNTGELFFGEGSRLTVL.